The present entry profiles one TCR beta chain with its context. This entry comes from a study of T cell responses to AZD1222 COVID-19 vaccine. Germline CDR1 KGHSH, CDR2 LQKENI. V was trimmed by 2 bases and J by 6 bases, leaving 11 bases between them. The CDR3 spans 15 residues. TCRdb's table, derived via immunoSEQ multiplex PCR, lists solely in-frame clones and lacks some. The table lists roughly 150,000 clones, about 91% of them singletons. The chain combines TRBV18 with TRBJ1-6; no clear D. The source is an adult in good health. The sample was peripheral blood, taken on day 0 of MenACWY control vaccination. The CDR3 sequence is CASSPGVKGNSPLHF. The CDR3 DNA reads TGTGCCAGCTCACCAGGGGTCAAGGGTAATTCACCCCTCCACTTT. Filled out from reference TRBV18 and TRBJ1-6, the complete variable domain reads NAGVMQNPRHLVRRRGQEARLRCSPMKGHSHVYWYRQLPEEGLKFMVYLQKENIIDESGMPKERFSAEFPKEGPSILRIQQVVRGDSAAYFCASSPGVKGNSPLHFGNGTRLTVT.